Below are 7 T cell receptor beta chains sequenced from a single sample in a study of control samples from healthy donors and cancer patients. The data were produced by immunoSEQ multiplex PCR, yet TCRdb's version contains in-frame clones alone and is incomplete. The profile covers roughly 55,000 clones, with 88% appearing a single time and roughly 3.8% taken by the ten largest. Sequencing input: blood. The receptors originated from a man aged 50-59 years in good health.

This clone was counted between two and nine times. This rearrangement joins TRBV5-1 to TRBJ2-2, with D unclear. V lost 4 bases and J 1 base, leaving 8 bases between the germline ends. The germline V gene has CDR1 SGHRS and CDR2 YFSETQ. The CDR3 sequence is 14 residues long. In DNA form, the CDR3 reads TGCGCCAGCAGCCTGGCCCTGAACACCGGGGAGCTGTTTTTT. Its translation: CASSLALNTGELFF. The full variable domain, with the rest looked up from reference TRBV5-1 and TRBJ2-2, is KAGVTQTPRYLIKTRGQQVTLSCSPISGHRSVSWYQQTPGQGLQFLFEYFSETQRNKGNFPGRFSGRQFSNSRSEMNVSTLELGDSALYLCASSLALNTGELFFGEGSRLTVL.

The CDR3 DNA is TGTGCCAGCATGGGACAGGGGGCGGAGGGGGCCAACGTCCTGACTTTC. This encodes CASMGQGAEGANVLTF. This sequence joins TRBV2 and TRBJ2-6, with 12 positions matching TRBD1. J gave up 4 bases and V 7 bases, and 5 bases lay outside the gene matches. Looked up from germline, CDR1 is SNHLY and CDR2 is FYNNEI. The CDR3 loop spans 16 amino acids.

Here the CDR3 DNA reads TGTGCCAGCAGCTCGCCCCGGGACAGGGGGTTGGCGGGAAACACCATATATTTT. As protein: CASSSPRDRGLAGNTIYF. V gene TRBV7-9 combines with J gene TRBJ1-3, with 11 bases matching TRBD1. Germline-derived CDR1 and CDR2 are SEHNR and FQNEAQ (reference sequence). The ends lost 4 bases at V and 4 bases at J; junction bases unmatched: 12. The CDR3 covers 18 residues.

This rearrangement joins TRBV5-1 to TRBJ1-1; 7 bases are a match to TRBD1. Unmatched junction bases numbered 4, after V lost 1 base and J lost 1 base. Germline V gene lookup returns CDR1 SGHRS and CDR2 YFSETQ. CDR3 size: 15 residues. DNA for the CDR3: TGCGCCAGCAGCTTGACAGGGGTGGGGAACACTGAAGCTTTCTTT. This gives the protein CASSLTGVGNTEAFF. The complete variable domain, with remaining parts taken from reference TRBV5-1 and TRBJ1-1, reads KAGVTQTPRYLIKTRGQQVTLSCSPISGHRSVSWYQQTPGQGLQFLFEYFSETQRNKGNFPGRFSGRQFSNSRSEMNVSTLELGDSALYLCASSLTGVGNTEAFFGQGTRLTVV.

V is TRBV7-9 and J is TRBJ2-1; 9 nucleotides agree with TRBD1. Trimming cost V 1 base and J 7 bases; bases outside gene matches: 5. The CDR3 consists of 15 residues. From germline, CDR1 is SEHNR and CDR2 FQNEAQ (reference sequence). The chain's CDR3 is CASSLGTGVWNEQFF. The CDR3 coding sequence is TGTGCCAGCAGCTTAGGGACAGGGGTTTGGAATGAGCAGTTCTTC.

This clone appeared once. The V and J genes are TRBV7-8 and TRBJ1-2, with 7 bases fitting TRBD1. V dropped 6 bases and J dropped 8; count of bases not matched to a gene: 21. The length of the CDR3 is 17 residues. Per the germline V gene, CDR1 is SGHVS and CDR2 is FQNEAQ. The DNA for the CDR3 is TGTGCCAGCAGATCCAACCCGGGACAGCCGGGAGAGAAAGGCTACACCTTC. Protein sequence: CASRSNPGQPGEKGYTF.

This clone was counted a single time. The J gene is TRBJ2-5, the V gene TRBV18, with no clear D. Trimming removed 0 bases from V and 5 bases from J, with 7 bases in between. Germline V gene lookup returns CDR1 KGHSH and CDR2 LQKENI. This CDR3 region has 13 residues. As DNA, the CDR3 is TGTGCCAGCTCACCACCGGTCCTCGAGACCCAGTACTTC. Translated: CASSPPVLETQYF. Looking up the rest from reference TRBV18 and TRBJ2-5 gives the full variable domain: NAGVMQNPRHLVRRRGQEARLRCSPMKGHSHVYWYRQLPEEGLKFMVYLQKENIIDESGMPKERFSAEFPKEGPSILRIQQVVRGDSAAYFCASSPPVLETQYFGPGTRLLVL.